This paragraph reports one T cell receptor beta chain. Its antigen remains unknown. Sequenced by immunoSEQ multiplex PCR; TCRdb stores in-frame clones only, minus some. The sample shows fewer than 70,000 clones, around 83% of them seen only once. The data are from a study of Tregs in tolerant kidney transplant recipients. Whole-study findings and limits: Biological reproducibility was not directly addressed, but technical replication error appeared minimal. Validation in larger populations is needed because few patients were studied. The most relevant donor-specific Treg TCRbeta repertoire apparently came from expansion with activated donor B cells.

The V segment lost 4 bases and the J segment 1 base; nucleotides outside the gene matches: 2. CDR3 size: 14 residues. Germline V gene sequence: CDR1 LNHDA, CDR2 SQIVND (reference sequence). The genes are TRBV19 and TRBJ2-3; 7 positions match TRBD1. The sample taken for sequencing was CD4+ T cells from blood. This TCR was sampled from a human donor in good health. CDR3 amino acids: CASSTGQGTDTQYF. The CDR3 DNA follows: TGTGCCAGTAGTACCGGACAGGGCACAGATACGCAGTATTTT.